The source of this T cell receptor (beta chain) is a study of cytomegalovirus exposure and HLA in healthy donors. On the study more broadly: Earlier results showed roughly 120 million unique TCR beta sequences derived from some 190 million T cells.

Whole-study findings and limits: According to reports, the classifier identified cytomegalovirus status with high specificity and sensitivity. Rare TCR sequences predominated, though certain public TCRs were found in many donors.

In the case of this clone: What it binds is not known.

The PCR made use of 60 Vbeta and 13 Jbeta primers. The table came from immunoSEQ multiplex PCR; TCRdb's copy has only in-frame clones and leaves some out. The sample holds approximately 220,000 clones; around 79% are singletons and the top ten take about 1.7%. CDR1 PRHDT and CDR2 FYEKMQ come from the germline V gene (reference sequence). The trim removed 5 bases at V and 6 bases at J, leaving 9 bases unmatched. CDR3 size: 15 residues. The sequence came from a male donor in good health and CMV-seronegative. The rearrangement links TRBV13 to TRBJ1-1; TRBD1 agrees at 10 bases. Sample: PBMCs. Written as DNA, the CDR3 is TGTGCCAGCAGCAGACAGGGACAGGGGATTCCTGAAGCTTTCTTT. It encodes CASSRQGQGIPEAFF.